This entry describes one T cell receptor beta chain. The CDR3 covers 17 residues. CDR1 is SGHTA, CDR2 FQGNSA, per germline. Unmatched junction bases numbered 6, after V lost 0 bases and J lost 6 bases. These data originate in a study of blood T cell repertoires in COVID-19. Looking at the study overall: There were acute and convalescent COVID-19 samples, and they came from the United States, Italy and Spain. Sample material is recorded as cDNA or gDNA derived from T cells, B-cell-depleted T cells, or PBMCs.

In the original processing: Counts of nucleated cells, estimated from reference gene primer amplification, were obtained. The table came from immunoSEQ multiplex PCR; TCRdb's copy has only in-frame clones and leaves some out. From that table come the V and J calls and clone size; the DNA was used to work out D and trimming. The table has approximately 4,900 clones, roughly nine tenths seen once; the top ten hold under 25%. Sequencing was carried out using peripheral blood. This clonotype was sampled from a human donor in a cohort sampled during active COVID-19. The V and J genes are TRBV7-2 and TRBJ2-2, with TRBD1 matching over 11 bases. CDR3 amino acids: CASSLAWRDRGSGELFF. CDR3 DNA sequence: TGTGCCAGCAGCTTAGCGTGGCGGGACAGGGGGTCCGGGGAGCTGTTTTTT.